A single sample is the source of the 10 T cell receptor beta chains below, sequenced in a study of OX40 agonist ivuxolimab in advanced cancers. Clones were sequenced by immunoSEQ multiplex PCR, and TCRdb holds only the in-frame ones, with some missing. The data contain roughly 20,000 clones, around 80% of them singletons. The sample here was CD4+ or CD8+ T cells sorted from blood, taken in a trial of the OX40 agonist ivuxolimab. These receptors were taken from an adult with an advanced solid tumor such as melanoma, head and neck, liver or kidney cancer.

The V and J genes are TRBV4-1 and TRBJ2-7; weak D call: TRBD2 (5 bases). Germline CDR1 MGHRA, CDR2 YSYEKL. V shed 1 base and J shed 3 bases, with 22 bases lying between them. The CDR3 extends over 18 amino acids. The CDR3 coding sequence is TGCGCCAGCAGCCAAGTTTTTCCCAGGCGGGCCCGAATCTACGAGCAGTACTTC. Its protein is CASSQVFPRRARIYEQYF.

The chain combines TRBV30 with TRBJ1-1, with no clear D. V dropped 3 bases and J dropped 0 bases, with 11 bases sitting between them. This CDR3 is 14 amino acids long. Germline V gene lookup returns CDR1 GTSNPN and CDR2 SVGIG (reference sequence). This CDR3 reads CAWSPRTVNTEAFF. DNA for the CDR3: TGTGCCTGGAGCCCTAGGACGGTGAACACTGAAGCTTTCTTT.

The chain uses TRBV28 and TRBJ1-2, with D tentatively TRBD1 (6 bases). Germline V gene data show CDR1 as MDHEN and CDR2 as SYDVKM. The CDR3 contains 13 residues. V lost 2 bases and J 8 bases, leaving 12 bases between the germline ends. The CDR3: CASSLRGRGGYTF. The CDR3 nucleotides read TGTGCCAGCAGTTTAAGGGGTAGGGGGGGCTACACCTTC.

This clone appeared a few times. J is TRBJ2-1 and V is TRBV18; D is unresolved. Germline V gene sequence: CDR1 KGHSH, CDR2 LQKENI. The CDR3 contains 16 residues. Between the trimmed V and J ends, which lost 2 bases and 4 bases, there was a span of 15 bases. CDR3: CASSPRAGLYYNEQFF. The CDR3 DNA sequence: TGTGCCAGCTCACCAAGGGCAGGCCTCTATTACAATGAGCAGTTCTTC.

The genes are TRBV19 and TRBJ2-7; possibly TRBD2 for D (7 bases). Germline V gives CDR1 LNHDA, CDR2 SQIVND (reference sequence). The germline V and J ends were trimmed by 8 bases and 2 bases, with 16 bases remaining between them. This CDR3 is 14 amino acids long. CDR3 coding DNA: TGTGCCAGTTCCCTTGGGGGGGCTGCCTACGAGCAGTACTTC. Translated: CASSLGGAAYEQYF.

The chain employs TRBV6-1 and TRBJ2-1, with TRBD2 matching 9 bases. Germline lookup yields CDR1 MNHNS and CDR2 SASEGT. The ends lost 7 bases at V and 10 bases at J; junction bases unmatched: 11. The CDR3 covers 14 residues. In nucleotides, the CDR3 is TGTGCCAGCAAGGGCGGGAGGGCCTCTGGGGAGCAGTTCTTC. It codes for CASKGGRASGEQFF.

CDR3: CSGRRSGTETQYF. The CDR3 DNA follows: TGCAGCGGCCGAAGGAGCGGGACGGAGACCCAGTACTTC. The chain is built from TRBV29-1 and TRBJ2-5; 7 bases line up with TRBD2. The V gene end was trimmed by 7 bases and the J gene end by 5 bases; junction bases not matched to a gene: 10. Germline CDR1 is SQVTM and CDR2 is ANQGSEA. There are 13 residues in the CDR3.

The chain combines TRBV12-5 with TRBJ1-1; D is possibly TRBD1 (6 bases). The germline V gene has CDR1 LGHNT and CDR2 FRNRAP. CDR3 length: 12 residues. V was cut by 9 bases and J by 5 bases, with 13 bases left in between. CDR3 region: CASGFRGTEAFF. Here the CDR3 DNA reads TGTGCTAGCGGGTTTAGGGGGACTGAAGCTTTCTTT.

The rearrangement uses TRBV9 and TRBJ2-3; tentative D call: TRBD2 (6 bases). Trimming removed 0 bases from V and 4 bases from J, with 9 bases in between. The CDR3 is made up of 14 amino acids. The germline gives CDR1 SGDLS, CDR2 YYNGEE. The CDR3 region is CASSVAVAADTQYF. CDR3 coding DNA: TGTGCCAGCAGCGTAGCGGTAGCGGCAGATACGCAGTATTTT.

The chain uses TRBV19 and TRBJ2-1; 11 bases are a match to TRBD2. Germline CDR1 is LNHDA and CDR2 is SQIVND (reference sequence). This CDR3 contains 15 residues. The trim removed 9 bases at V and 9 bases at J, leaving 13 bases unmatched. The CDR3 DNA follows: TGTGCCAGCGGGTTATCTCTAGCGGGGGGCGCTGAGCAGTTCTTC. Translation gives CASGLSLAGGAEQFF.